The rows below give T cell receptor beta chains drawn from one sample of a study of blood T cell repertoires in COVID-19. Produced via immunoSEQ multiplex PCR; TCRdb's table is partial and in-frame only. The data hold fewer than 300,000 clones, with 75% to 95% observed a single time. The sequencing sample was made of PBMCs or T cells enriched from blood (not recorded which). The receptors come from a woman aged 25-40 years who had recovered from COVID-19. Each CDR3 is given with its conserved first and last residue. D genes are given only for firm matches. Expanded clones are given a class, and other clones once, few, many or no size at all.

V	D	size	J	CDR3	DNA
TRBV19	TRBD1	NA	TRBJ1-2	CASSISRTGSGYGYTF	TGTGCCAGTAGTATAAGTCGGACAGGATCTGGTTATGGCTACACCTTC
TRBV6-4	TRBD2	NA	TRBJ2-1	CASSEGAGGRNEQFF	TGTGCCAGCAGTGAAGGAGCGGGAGGGCGCAATGAGCAGTTCTTC
TRBV18	NA	NA	TRBJ1-1	CASSPLEDTEAFF	TGTGCCAGCTCACCACTAGAGGACACTGAAGCTTTCTTT
TRBV27	NA	NA	TRBJ1-1	CASKPGGNTEAFF	TGTGCCAGCAAGCCCGGAGGGAACACTGAAGCTTTCTTT
TRBV6-5	NA	NA	TRBJ1-6	CASSYIVGDLNSPLHF	TGTGCCAGCAGTTACATAGTAGGGGATCTTAATTCACCCCTCCACTTT
TRBV6-5	TRBD1	NA	TRBJ2-2	CASSYDQGVAGELFF	TGTGCCAGCAGTTACGACCAGGGGGTAGCCGGGGAGCTGTTTTTT
TRBV7-9	TRBD1	NA	TRBJ2-1	CASSSYRGIGHNEQFF	TGTGCCAGCAGCTCCTACAGGGGAATAGGGCACAATGAGCAGTTCTTC
TRBV7-8	TRBD2	NA	TRBJ2-3	CASRGLAGERGTQYF	TGTGCCAGCAGGGGACTAGCGGGAGAGAGGGGTACGCAGTATTTT
TRBV6-5	TRBD1	NA	TRBJ1-5	CASRQGAASNQPQHF	TGTGCCAGCCGGCAGGGGGCAGCGAGCAATCAGCCCCAGCATTTT
TRBV15	NA	NA	TRBJ1-2	CATSTTVSYGYTF	TGTGCCACCAGCACTACAGTCAGTTATGGCTACACCTTC
TRBV6-1	NA	NA	TRBJ1-2	CASSEIGQGPTGYTF	TGTGCCAGCAGTGAAATCGGGCAGGGGCCGACCGGCTACACCTTC
TRBV2	TRBD1	NA	TRBJ1-4	CASSRSWGTGNEKLFF	TGTGCCAGCAGCCGAAGCTGGGGGACAGGGAATGAAAAACTGTTTTTT
TRBV28	NA	NA	TRBJ2-5	CASSFGGALETQYF	TGTGCCAGCAGTTTCGGCGGGGCTTTGGAGACCCAGTACTTC
TRBV27	TRBD2	NA	TRBJ2-7	CASKGTSGSYEQYF	TGTGCCAGCAAGGGGACTAGCGGCTCCTACGAGCAGTACTTC
TRBV6-5	NA	NA	TRBJ2-7	CASSYKRGFSEQYF	TGTGCCAGCAGTTACAAAAGGGGGTTTAGCGAGCAGTACTTC
TRBV7-9	NA	NA	TRBJ2-2	CASSLSRDTGELFF	TGTGCCAGCAGCTTATCCAGGGACACCGGGGAGCTGTTTTTT
TRBV2	NA	NA	TRBJ1-5	CASSDRSDNQPQHF	TGTGCCAGCAGTGACAGGTCTGATAATCAGCCCCAGCATTTT
TRBV3-1/TRBV3-2	NA	once	TRBJ1-1	CASGSSGTEAFF	TGTGCCAGCGGATCTTCCGGGACAGAAGCTTTCTTT
TRBV6-5	TRBD1	NA	TRBJ1-1	CASRQGVGTEAFF	TGTGCCAGCAGACAGGGGGTCGGCACTGAAGCTTTCTTT
TRBV30	NA	NA	TRBJ1-6	CAWSVPWQGLNNSPLHF	TGTGCCTGGAGTGTACCCTGGCAGGGGCTGAATAATTCACCCCTCCACTTT
TRBV24-1	TRBD2	NA	TRBJ2-3	CATSDDGGLAGFSDTQYF	TGTGCCACCAGTGATGATGGGGGTTTAGCGGGTTTCTCGGATACGCAGTATTTT
TRBV18	NA	NA	TRBJ2-1	CASSPPNSRSYNEQFF	TGTGCCAGCTCACCACCGAACAGTCGCTCCTACAATGAGCAGTTCTTC
TRBV28	NA	NA	TRBJ1-2	CAIDGGLSDGYTF	TGTGCCATTGACGGGGGGTTGAGTGATGGCTACACCTTC
TRBV2	NA	NA	TRBJ2-7	CASTGFRETYEQYF	TGTGCCAGTACAGGTTTCCGGGAGACCTACGAGCAGTACTTC
TRBV5-1	NA	NA	TRBJ1-2	CASSLDWGPNGYTF	TGCGCCAGCAGCTTGGATTGGGGGCCCAATGGCTACACCTTC
TRBV9	NA	NA	TRBJ2-1	CASSQGGRNEQFF	TGTGCCAGCAGCCAAGGCGGGCGCAATGAGCAGTTCTTC
TRBV2	NA	NA	TRBJ2-1	CASSDGSSYNEQFF	TGTGCCAGCAGTGACGGTAGCTCCTACAATGAGCAGTTCTTC
TRBV7-9	TRBD1	NA	TRBJ1-1	CASSWDRGWAEAFF	TGTGCCAGCAGCTGGGACAGGGGTTGGGCTGAAGCTTTCTTT
TRBV3-1/TRBV3-2	NA	NA	TRBJ2-1	CASSQDFPGVPYNEQFF	TGTGCCAGCAGCCAAGATTTCCCCGGGGTTCCCTACAATGAGCAGTTCTTC
TRBV18	NA	NA	TRBJ2-5	CASSEVTQETQYF	TGTGCCAGCTCAGAGGTAACCCAAGAGACCCAGTACTTC
TRBV29-1	TRBD1	NA	TRBJ1-2	CSVDGQGRNYGYTF	TGCAGCGTTGATGGACAGGGCCGGAACTATGGCTACACCTTC
TRBV7-6	NA	few	TRBJ2-5	CASEGSLQETQYF	TGTGCCAGCGAAGGTAGCCTTCAAGAGACCCAGTACTTC
TRBV11-2	TRBD1	NA	TRBJ1-2	CASSGRFGQGYGYTF	TGTGCCAGCAGCGGACGATTCGGACAGGGATATGGCTACACCTTC
TRBV29-1	NA	few	TRBJ2-1	CSAGGHLGSYNEQFF	TGCAGCGCCGGCGGACATTTAGGATCCTACAATGAGCAGTTCTTC
TRBV29-1	TRBD1	NA	TRBJ1-2	CSAATGVGYGYTF	TGCAGCGCTGCGACAGGGGTGGGCTATGGCTACACCTTC
TRBV7-3	NA	NA	TRBJ2-2	CASSPGAVRNTGELFF	TGTGCCAGCAGCCCAGGGGCGGTCCGGAACACCGGGGAGCTGTTTTTT
TRBV4-3	NA	NA	TRBJ1-2	CASSSEGPGRRKFYGYTF	TGCGCCAGCAGCTCGGAGGGCCCCGGGAGAAGAAAGTTCTATGGCTACACCTTC
TRBV30	NA	once	TRBJ1-3	CAWSPRGEGNTIYF	TGTGCCTGGAGTCCGCGGGGTGAAGGAAACACCATATATTTT
TRBV4-1	NA	NA	TRBJ2-6	CASSLSIGGLGANVLTF	TGCGCCAGCAGCCTTTCCATCGGGGGGCTAGGGGCCAACGTCCTGACTTTC
TRBV14	NA	NA	TRBJ2-7	CASSSGGLSREQYF	TGTGCCAGCAGCTCAGGAGGGCTATCGCGGGAGCAGTACTTC
TRBV12-3/TRBV12-4	NA	NA	TRBJ1-1	CASSSHRDTEAFF	TGTGCCAGCAGTTCCCACAGGGACACTGAAGCTTTCTTT
TRBV25-1	TRBD1	NA	TRBJ1-2	CASSDRTGLYGYTF	TGTGCCAGCAGTGACAGGACAGGGTTATATGGCTACACCTTC
TRBV6-5	TRBD1	NA	TRBJ2-7	CASSYRTGGTYEQYF	TGTGCCAGCAGTTACCGGACAGGGGGTACCTACGAGCAGTACTTC
TRBV6-5	NA	NA	TRBJ2-1	CASRLAFVLGEQFF	TGTGCCAGCAGACTAGCTTTTGTGTTGGGTGAGCAGTTCTTC
TRBV6-5	TRBD2	NA	TRBJ2-7	CASSNGLAYYEQYF	TGTGCCAGCTCGAACGGACTAGCGTACTACGAGCAGTACTTC
TRBV28	TRBD1	NA	TRBJ1-5	CASRPTVGQGGHIGNQPQHF	TGTGCCAGCAGACCTACTGTCGGACAGGGTGGGCATATCGGCAATCAGCCCCAGCATTTT
TRBV5-5	TRBD2	once	TRBJ2-2	CASSSLAGGDTGELFF	TGTGCCAGCAGCTCATTAGCGGGAGGGGACACCGGGGAGCTGTTTTTT
TRBV6-5	TRBD1	once	TRBJ1-3	CASRKDRGGRNTIYF	TGTGCCAGCAGGAAAGACAGGGGAGGTAGAAACACCATATATTTT
TRBV15	TRBD1	NA	TRBJ1-1	CATSTGGTGAEAFF	TGTGCCACCAGCACAGGGGGGACAGGGGCTGAAGCTTTCTTT
TRBV7-9	NA	NA	TRBJ1-5	CASSSNIVQAGQPQHF	TGTGCCAGCAGCTCGAACATCGTGCAAGCAGGACAGCCCCAGCATTTT
TRBV7-2	NA	NA	TRBJ1-1	CASSLQGLFSDVSEAFF	TGTGCCAGCAGCTTACAGGGGCTCTTTTCCGACGTCTCTGAAGCTTTCTTT
TRBV7-2	NA	NA	TRBJ2-3	CASSFGRTAHTDTQYF	TGTGCCAGCAGCTTTGGTCGGACAGCCCACACAGATACGCAGTATTTT
TRBV28	TRBD2	NA	TRBJ2-2	CASQSPGLAGPPNTGELFF	TGTGCCAGCCAATCGCCTGGACTAGCGGGGCCACCGAACACCGGGGAGCTGTTTTTT